This T cell receptor (beta chain) was retrieved from a study of blood T cell repertoires in COVID-19. Overall study context: From T cells, B-cell-depleted T cells, or PBMCs came the material, which was cDNA or gDNA.

In the original workflow: Amplification of reference gene primers was used by the study to estimate nucleated cell counts. Assay: immunoSEQ multiplex PCR; the TCRdb copy retains only in-frame clones and omits some. V and J calls and clone size are given by that table; D and trimming were obtained from the DNA. Counted here are about 89,000 clones, 75% to 80% occurring once; the ten biggest clones make up about 6%. In Seattle, patients joined the study during active infection and were tracked longitudinally. Germline assignment: CDR1 KGHDR and CDR2 SFDVKD. Unmatched junction bases numbered 3, after V lost 7 bases and J lost 6 bases. This CDR3 is built from 14 residues.

Material for sequencing was peripheral blood. This TCR derives from a man aged 65 to 85 with COVID-19, enrolled during active disease. The genes are TRBV24-1 and TRBJ2-7; 15 nucleotides align to TRBD2. The CDR3, as DNA: TGTGCCACCAGCAAGGGACTAGCGGGAGGCGAGCAGTACTTC. Encoded protein: CATSKGLAGGEQYF.